This TCR beta chain comes out of a study of early T cells in non-severe SARS-CoV-2 infection. Whole-study context: Sequencing used unsorted whole-blood bulk RNA, so chains lack pairing.

The CDR3 runs to 11 residues. The V gene's germline CDR1 is SQVTM and CDR2 ANQGSEA. V dropped 5 bases and J dropped 7 bases, with 8 bases sitting between them. Unique molecular identifiers were attached to individual cDNA molecules. MiXCR, applied by TCRdb to the 5' RACE reads, yields one record per CDR3 protein. The table lists 70,000 to 95,000 distinct CDR3 sequences, approximately 10% of them singletons. This clonotype was observed many times. As yet, its antigen is unknown. General study findings and limits: Anti-spike CD8 responses were favored in VDJdb matching, and private and CD4 specificities were missed.

The V gene is TRBV29-1, the J gene TRBJ2-2, with TRBD2 as a possible D gene (6 bases). The sequenced sample consisted of whole blood. The clonotype was recovered from an adult who was a healthcare worker with PCR-confirmed SARS-CoV-2 infection or an uninfected control (not recorded which). CDR3 region: CSVTRGGELFF. As DNA, the CDR3 is TGCAGCGTTACGCGGGGCGGGGAGCTGTTTTTT.